The 16 T cell receptor beta chains below come from one sample, sequenced in a study of T cell responses to AZD1222 COVID-19 vaccine. TCRdb keeps only in-frame clones here, not all; method: immunoSEQ multiplex PCR. The sample yields some 280,000 clones, almost 95% seen once. Sequenced material: peripheral blood, taken 28 days after the second AZD1222 dose. The origin of the receptors is an adult who received the AZD1222 COVID-19 vaccine.

Regarding this clone: Other DNA sequences of this sample code for an identical CDR3. This sequence joins TRBV5-1 and TRBJ1-3; no firm D call. Trimming removed 0 bases at V and 0 bases at J, with 7 bases between. CDR3 length: 15 residues. Germline CDR1 reads SGHRS; CDR2 reads YFSETQ. CDR3 sequence (DNA): TGCGCCAGCAGCTTGGCGGGGAGCTCTGGAAACACCATATATTTT. Translation gives CASSLAGSSGNTIYF.

This sequence joins TRBV19 and TRBJ1-1; weak D call: TRBD1 (6 bases). Germline lookup yields CDR1 LNHDA and CDR2 SQIVND (reference sequence). Trimming cost V 5 bases and J 0 bases, with 10 bases left between them. The CDR3 extends over 14 amino acids. This CDR3 is CASSEGHLNTEAFF. The CDR3 DNA reads TGTGCCAGTAGTGAGGGACACTTGAACACTGAAGCTTTCTTT.

This chain links TRBV3-1 (or the pseudogene TRBV3-2) with TRBJ2-6; the D is unclear. V lost 3 bases and J 3 bases, leaving 0 bases between the germline ends. CDR3 size: 12 residues. The V gene's germline CDR1 is LGHDT and CDR2 YNNKEL (reference sequence). The CDR3 DNA follows: TGTGCCAGCAGCCATGGGGCCAACGTCCTGACTTTC. Its protein is CASSHGANVLTF.

This clone was picked up one time. The same CDR3 can be traced to other DNA sequences in this sample. The V gene is TRBV2, the J gene TRBJ2-3; 7 positions match TRBD1. Per the germline V gene, CDR1 is SNHLY and CDR2 is FYNNEI. The V segment lost 4 bases and the J segment 3 bases; nucleotides outside the gene matches: 4. CDR3 length: 14 amino acids. CDR3: CASSVRQGTDTQYF. As DNA, the CDR3 is TGTGCCAGCAGTGTAAGACAGGGAACAGATACGCAGTATTTT.

The chain links TRBV5-1 to TRBJ1-5; 10 nucleotides line up with TRBD1. V was clipped by 4 bases and J by 5 bases; unmatched bases: 3. Looked up from germline, CDR1 is SGHRS and CDR2 is YFSETQ. This CDR3 contains 14 residues. This chain's CDR3 is CASSEGTGDQPQHF. The CDR3 coding sequence is TGCGCCAGCAGCGAAGGGACAGGGGATCAGCCCCAGCATTTT.

The chain uses TRBV15 and TRBJ2-5; D not resolved. Looked up from germline, CDR1 is LNHNV and CDR2 is YYDKDF (reference sequence). V lost 2 bases, J lost 1 base, and 11 bases lay in between. The CDR3 is 15 residues long. The CDR3 is CATSRSTRTQETQYF. The CDR3 DNA reads as TGTGCCACCAGCAGATCGACCAGGACCCAAGAGACCCAGTACTTC.

V usage is TRBV6-5 and J usage is TRBJ2-3, with TRBD1 identical over 7 bases. The V and J ends lost 6 bases and 4 bases, in that order; junction bases with no gene match: 1. Germline loops: CDR1 MNHEY, CDR2 SVGAGI. CDR3 length: 12 amino acids. The CDR3 loop reads CASRQGSDTQYF. The DNA of the CDR3 is TGTGCCAGCAGACAGGGGTCAGATACGCAGTATTTT.

The chain couples TRBV5-1 to TRBJ1-1; TRBD1 matches 7 bases. The germline gives CDR1 SGHRS, CDR2 YFSETQ. CDR3 length: 13 residues. Losses at the gene ends were 3 bases for V and 2 bases for J; bases not matched to a gene: 1. The CDR3, as DNA: TGCGCCAGCAGCTACAGGGGAAACACTGAAGCTTTCTTT. The encoded protein is CASSYRGNTEAFF.

The V call is TRBV7-3, the J call TRBJ2-1; TRBD2 matches at 16 bases. V trimming: 4 bases; J trimming: 9 bases; junction bases outside the gene matches: 6. The CDR3 length is 16 residues. CDR1 is SGHTA, CDR2 FQGTGA, per germline. The CDR3 DNA is TGTGCCAGCAGCTCCCTGGGACTAGCGGGGGGGAGTGAGCAGTTCTTC. Encoded protein: CASSSLGLAGGSEQFF.

This clone has just a few counts. This chain joins TRBV19 and TRBJ1-1; D uncertain. CDR1 is LNHDA and CDR2 is SQIVND in the germline V gene (reference sequence). The CDR3 totals 13 residues. V lost 2 bases, J lost 4 bases, and 8 bases lay in between. Here the CDR3 reads CASSISPGTEAFF. The CDR3 bases are TGTGCCAGTAGTATAAGTCCGGGCACTGAAGCTTTCTTT.

This clone was seen once. The chain uses TRBV5-1 and TRBJ2-3; D not certain. V lost 4 bases, J lost 4 bases, and 16 bases lay in between. Germline loops: CDR1 SGHRS, CDR2 YFSETQ. This CDR3 is 15 amino acids long. CDR3 sequence (DNA): TGCGCCAGCAGCCCTCCTGGCCCTCGGGCAGATACGCAGTATTTT. This encodes CASSPPGPRADTQYF. Drawing the rest from reference TRBV5-1 and TRBJ2-3, the complete variable domain is KAGVTQTPRYLIKTRGQQVTLSCSPISGHRSVSWYQQTPGQGLQFLFEYFSETQRNKGNFPGRFSGRQFSNSRSEMNVSTLELGDSALYLCASSPPGPRADTQYFGPGTRLTVL.

V is TRBV6-5 and J is TRBJ1-4, with D unclear. Per the germline V gene, CDR1 is MNHEY and CDR2 is SVGAGI. The CDR3 is 12 residues long. The ends were cut back, 8 bases at V and 8 bases at J, with 12 bases in the middle. The CDR3 bases are TGTGCCAGCCTCAGAAGTCCCGAAAAACTGTTTTTT. This sequence encodes CASLRSPEKLFF.

The V and J genes are TRBV6-7 and TRBJ1-3; D gene uncertain. TRBV6-7 is labeled an ORF, and its function is uncertain. The CDR3 spans 14 residues. Trimming removed 2 bases at V and 0 bases at J, with 5 bases between. The CDR3 DNA is TGTGCCAGCAGTTACACGGCCTCTGGAAACACCATATATTTT. Encoded protein: CASSYTASGNTIYF.

The gene calls are TRBV6-1 and TRBJ2-7; 12 positions match TRBD2. V was clipped by 2 bases and J by 10 bases; unmatched bases: 6. Germline lookup yields CDR1 MNHNS and CDR2 SASEGT. This CDR3 has 14 residues. This chain's CDR3 is CASSETSGGLSQYF. The CDR3, as DNA: TGTGCCAGCAGTGAAACTAGCGGGGGGCTCTCTCAGTACTTC.

This chain links TRBV20-1 with TRBJ2-7; the D call may be TRBD1 or TRBD2 (5 bases each). This CDR3 is built from 13 residues. CDR1 and CDR2 from the germline V gene are DFQATT and SNEGSKA (reference sequence). Trimming removed 3 bases at V and 1 base at J, with 10 bases between. The CDR3 reads CSASRDGSYEQYF. The CDR3 coding sequence is TGCAGTGCTAGTCGGGACGGATCCTACGAGCAGTACTTC.

V is TRBV28 and J is TRBJ1-5; no clear D gene. Germline V gene lookup returns CDR1 MDHEN and CDR2 SYDVKM. Trimming stripped 10 bases from V and 4 bases from J, with 14 bases between. This CDR3 comprises 13 residues. CDR3 amino acids: CATKRPENQPQHF. The CDR3 DNA is TGTGCCACCAAAAGGCCTGAGAATCAGCCCCAGCATTTT.